The entry below describes one TCR beta chain. The data originate from a study of OX40 agonist ivuxolimab in advanced cancers. Using immunoSEQ multiplex PCR, the repertoire was profiled, and TCRdb retains in-frame clones only, with some absent. Of approximately 41,000 clones in the sample, approximately 88% are singletons; the top ten hold about 0.6%. Systemic immunosuppression or a history of autoimmune disease excluded patients. Germline loops: CDR1 SGHNT, CDR2 YYREEE (reference sequence). Trimming removed 0 bases from V and 2 bases from J, with 13 bases in between. This CDR3 contains 16 residues. Source: CD4+ or CD8+ T cells sorted from blood, taken in a trial of the OX40 agonist ivuxolimab. The chain recombines TRBV5-4 with TRBJ2-3; a possible D gene is TRBD2 (6 bases). The origin of this receptor is an adult with an advanced solid tumor such as melanoma, head and neck, liver or kidney cancer. CDR3 residues: CASSLGGGVNTDTQYF. The CDR3 nucleotides read TGTGCCAGCAGCTTGGGTGGCGGGGTGAACACAGATACGCAGTATTTT.